This T cell receptor (beta chain) was documented in a study of T-cell memory formation after mild COVID-19. Looking at the study overall: TCR clusters largely stayed donor specific.

General study results and limits: Day 15 to 85 contractors were CD4/CD8 balanced; later expanders leaned CD4+.

TCRdb reprocessed the 5' RACE reads via MiXCR and lists one record per CDR3 protein. Of hundreds of thousands of distinct CDR3 sequences listed, about a sixth are singletons. After removal of 5 bases from V and 0 bases from J, the junction contained 4 bases not matched to a gene. Germline V CDR1 and CDR2: SGHDT, YYEEEE. The CDR3 extends over 14 amino acids. A remark on this clonotype: The target antigen is unknown.

The sequence was collected from an adult woman who had mild COVID-19 (a few samples of this study predate the infection). Cell type and time point are not known. This sequence joins TRBV5-6 and TRBJ1-2, with TRBD1 identical over 7 bases. Sample: PBMCs or a T cell subset sorted from them (not recorded which). The CDR3 is CASRKTGTNYGYTF. The CDR3 DNA sequence: TGTGCCAGCAGAAAGACAGGGACTAACTATGGCTACACCTTC. Together with reference TRBV5-6 and TRBJ1-2, the CDR3 gives the full variable domain: DAGVTQSPTHLIKTRGQQVTLRCSPKSGHDTVSWYQQALGQGPQFIFQYYEEEERQRGNFPDRFSGHQFPNYSSELNVNALLLGDSALYLCASRKTGTNYGYTFGSGTRLTVV.